There are many counts of the clone carrying this T cell receptor (beta chain). Its antigen is still unknown. After removal of 3 bases from V and 7 bases from J, the junction contained 10 bases not matched to a gene. This CDR3 comprises 16 residues. Germline CDR1 LNHDA, CDR2 SQIVND (reference sequence). Some clones are missing from TCRdb's copy, which holds only in-frame ones; the method was immunoSEQ multiplex PCR. The data show over 80,000 clones, 75% to 90% seen once. The data stem from a study of OX40 agonist ivuxolimab in advanced cancers. Looking at the study overall: Under the entry rules, prior anti-PD-1, anti-PD-L1 or anti-CTLA-4 therapy was allowed, and about 38% had some. General study results and limits: Both blood CD4+ and CD8+ T cells showed clonal growth by week 6 at 0.1 to 3.0 mg/kg.

The clonotype comes from an adult with an advanced solid tumor such as melanoma, head and neck, liver or kidney cancer. The chain is built from TRBV19 and TRBJ1-2; TRBD1 matches at 11 bases. Sequences were derived from CD4+ or CD8+ T cells sorted from blood, sampled in a trial of the OX40 agonist ivuxolimab. The CDR3 loop reads CASSILPRTGGVGYTF. DNA for the CDR3: TGTGCCAGTAGTATTCTCCCCCGGACAGGGGGCGTTGGCTACACCTTC.